This record looks at one T cell receptor (beta chain) sequence and its context. Its recognized antigen is unknown. Qualities for individual bases were not recorded, and no much larger clone is one base off. CDR1 and CDR2 are drawn from the germline V gene: SGHDT, YYEEEE. Spanning cysteine to phenylalanine, the CDR3 consists of 15 amino acids. Only the CDR3 region is kept as DNA, spanning 45 bases read in frame from base 1. Trimming removed 0 bases from V and 4 bases from J, leaving 14 bases between the germline ends. The data originate from a study of OX40 agonist ivuxolimab in advanced cancers. Describing the broader study: Ivuxolimab was a fully human IgG2 agonistic monoclonal antibody targeting the costimulatory receptor OX40 (CD134). Intravenous ivuxolimab was administered to patients every 2 weeks at six dose levels: 0.01, 0.1, 0.3, 1.5, 3 and 10 mg/kg. Of the approximately 53 patients in dose escalation, around 19 had hepatocellular carcinoma, some 15 had melanoma, 9 had renal cell carcinoma and 9 had head and neck cancer. In the dose-escalation cohort, 75% to 90% of patients were male, and the mean age was roughly 60 years with a range of about 20 to 90. Patients were allowed to have had prior anti-PD-1, anti-PD-L1 or anti-CTLA-4 therapy, and approximately 40% of the dose-escalation patients had previously received checkpoint inhibitors. Three dose-escalation patients achieved partial responses, one with hepatocellular carcinoma and two with cutaneous melanoma. The purpose of peripheral TCRbeta sequencing was to test whether ivuxolimab changed TCR sequence diversity and led to clonal T-cell expansion. The paper covers the monotherapy dose-escalation part of the phase I ivuxolimab trial, which included N ≈ 52 patients. Study-wide conclusions, independent of this receptor: Low levels of normalized T-cell clonal expansion were also seen in some nonresponding patients. On average, CD8+ T cells showed more expanded clones than CD4+ T cells after ivuxolimab. In the 0.1-3.0 mg/kg groups, partial responders were among the patients with the lowest normalized peripheral clonal expansion, particularly in CD8+ T cells. Antigen specificity was not determined for the clonally expanded peripheral T cells. At doses from 0.1 to 3.0 mg/kg, clonal expansion was seen in both CD4+ and CD8+ blood T cells between baseline and week 6.

Genomic DNA was extracted from sorted cells for sequencing of the TCRbeta CDR3 region. The immunoSEQ Assay was used for sequencing of TCRbeta CDR3 regions. In TCRdb, the immuneACCESS table is reduced to in-frame sequences with V and J assigned. These tables do not hold every clone; where another copy was compared, an unresolved V gene accounts for under half, and the others remain unexplained. Present in this sample are almost 85,000 clones, 94% of which were seen just once. About 10% of the sample goes to the ten largest clones. Patients with a history of autoimmune disease or receiving systemic immunosuppression were excluded from the trial. In every dose cohort, peripheral blood was drawn for TCR sequencing at baseline, cycle 4 day 1, and cycle 7 day 1. The samples were taken from a phase I, first-in-human, multicenter, open-label dose-escalation trial of ivuxolimab. Adults with locally advanced or metastatic melanoma, renal cell, hepatocellular, or head and neck squamous cell carcinoma were enrolled in the trial. CD4+ and CD8+ T cells were sorted separately from peripheral blood before TCR sequencing.

The sequence was collected from an adult with an advanced solid tumor such as melanoma, head and neck, liver or kidney cancer. The chain is encoded by TRBV5-6 joined to TRBJ2-7; matching of 5 bases hints at TRBD2 as the D gene. The material sequenced was CD4+ or CD8+ T cells sorted from blood, taken in a trial of the OX40 agonist ivuxolimab. The nucleotide sequence is TGTGCCAGCAGCTTGGGGATCACCGAGGGTTACGAGCAGTACTTC. This is translated as CASSLGITEGYEQYF.